The 3 T cell receptor beta chains below were found in one sample sequenced in a study of OX40 agonist ivuxolimab in advanced cancers. This table comes from immunoSEQ multiplex PCR, and its TCRdb copy is limited to in-frame clones, with some not included. This table holds approximately 23,000 clones, 73% found once. Sequenced here: CD4+ or CD8+ T cells sorted from blood, sampled in a trial of the OX40 agonist ivuxolimab. The receptor set was obtained from an adult with an advanced solid tumor such as melanoma, head and neck, liver or kidney cancer.

As regards this clone: Other nucleotide sequences from this sample produce the same CDR3. J is TRBJ2-1 and V is TRBV5-5, with TRBD2 identical over 9 bases. Germline V gives CDR1 SGHKS, CDR2 YYEKEE (reference sequence). The CDR3 covers 16 residues. Trimming cost V 2 bases and J 2 bases; bases outside gene matches: 5. CDR3 protein: CASSLYSGGPYNEQFF. CDR3 DNA sequence: TGTGCCAGCAGCTTATACAGCGGGGGGCCCTACAATGAGCAGTTCTTC.

The J gene is TRBJ2-2, the V gene TRBV7-6; 9 bases map to TRBD1. The CDR3 has 16 amino acids. The V segment lost 6 bases and the J segment 2 bases; nucleotides outside the gene matches: 7. The V gene's germline CDR1 is SGHVS and CDR2 FNYEAQ. This CDR3 is CASRGQGYLNTGELFF. Written as DNA, the CDR3 is TGTGCCAGCAGGGGACAGGGATATCTTAACACCGGGGAGCTGTTTTTT.

The gene calls are TRBV9 and TRBJ2-7; 14 bases match TRBD2. The CDR3 sequence is 13 residues long. Germline lookup yields CDR1 SGDLS and CDR2 YYNGEE. The V gene end was trimmed by 2 bases and the J gene end by 11 bases; junction bases not matched to a gene: 3. DNA of the CDR3: TGTGCCAGCAGCGTGGGACTAGCGGGGGACGAGTACTTC. Its translation is CASSVGLAGDEYF.